This T cell receptor beta chain was retrieved from a study of blood T cell repertoires in COVID-19. The wider study: The United States, Italy and Spain supplied acute and convalescent COVID-19 samples.

As handled by the study authors: Estimation of nucleated cell counts was performed using reference gene primer amplification. Sequencing was performed with immunoSEQ multiplex PCR; in TCRdb, only in-frame clones are kept and a portion is missing. V and J calls and clone size are copied from that table; D and trimming were computed from the DNA. The sample yields approximately 97,000 clones, about nine tenths seen once. From germline, CDR1 is MNHEY and CDR2 SVGAGI. The CDR3 extends over 14 amino acids. After removal of 6 bases from V and 8 bases from J, the junction contained 9 bases not matched to a gene.

This rearrangement joins TRBV6-5 to TRBJ1-2; the match to TRBD1 covers 10 bases. This sequence was found in a man aged 55 to 70 with acute or convalescent COVID-19. What was sequenced was peripheral blood. DNA for the CDR3: TGTGCCAGCAGCTGGACAGGGGGAGTTCGCGGCTACACCTTC. Translating gives CASSWTGGVRGYTF.